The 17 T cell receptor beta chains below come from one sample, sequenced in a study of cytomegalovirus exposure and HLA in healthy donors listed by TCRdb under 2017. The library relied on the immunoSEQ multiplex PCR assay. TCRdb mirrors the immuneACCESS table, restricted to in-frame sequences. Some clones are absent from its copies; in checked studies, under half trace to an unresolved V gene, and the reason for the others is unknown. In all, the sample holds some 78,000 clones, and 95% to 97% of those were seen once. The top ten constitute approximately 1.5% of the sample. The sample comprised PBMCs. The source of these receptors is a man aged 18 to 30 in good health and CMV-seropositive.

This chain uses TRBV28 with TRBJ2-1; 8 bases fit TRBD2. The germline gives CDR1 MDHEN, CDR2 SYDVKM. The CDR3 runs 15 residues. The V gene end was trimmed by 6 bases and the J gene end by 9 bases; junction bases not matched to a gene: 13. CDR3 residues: CASRYLLADESEQFF. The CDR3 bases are TGTGCCAGCAGGTACCTACTAGCGGATGAGAGTGAGCAGTTCTTC. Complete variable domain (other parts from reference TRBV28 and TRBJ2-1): DVKVTQSSRYLVKRTGEKVFLECVQDMDHENMFWYRQDPGLGLRLIYFSYDVKMKEKGDIPEGYSVSREKKERFSLILESASTNQTSMYLCASRYLLADESEQFFGPGTRLTVL.

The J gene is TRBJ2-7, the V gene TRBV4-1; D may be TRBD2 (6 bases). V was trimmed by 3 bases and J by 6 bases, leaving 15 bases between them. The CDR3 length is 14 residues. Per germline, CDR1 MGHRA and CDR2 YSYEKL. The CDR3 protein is CASSHRGTQVEQYF. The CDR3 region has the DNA TGCGCCAGCAGCCACCGCGGGACTCAGGTCGAGCAGTACTTC.

The CDR3: CASSANRGRENTEAFF. CDR3 DNA: TGTGCCAGCAGCGCGAACAGGGGTCGGGAGAACACTGAAGCTTTCTTT. The chain uses TRBV7-9 and TRBJ1-1; 7 nucleotides agree with TRBD1. This CDR3 has 16 amino acids. Germline CDR1 is SEHNR and CDR2 is FQNEAQ (reference sequence). V was pared by 5 bases and J by 1 base, with 10 bases of the junction left unmatched. Looking up the rest from reference TRBV7-9 and TRBJ1-1 gives the full variable domain: DTGVSQNPRHKITKRGQNVTFRCDPISEHNRLYWYRQTLGQGPEFLTYFQNEAQLEKSRLLSDRFSAERPKGSFSTLEIQRTEQGDSAMYLCASSANRGRENTEAFFGQGTRLTVV.

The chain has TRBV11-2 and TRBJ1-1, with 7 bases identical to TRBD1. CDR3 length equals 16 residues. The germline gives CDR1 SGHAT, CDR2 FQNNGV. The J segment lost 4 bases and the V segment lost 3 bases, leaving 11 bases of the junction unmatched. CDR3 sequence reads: CASSFHRGRGGTEAFF. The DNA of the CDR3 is TGTGCCAGCAGCTTCCACAGGGGTAGGGGTGGCACTGAAGCTTTCTTT.

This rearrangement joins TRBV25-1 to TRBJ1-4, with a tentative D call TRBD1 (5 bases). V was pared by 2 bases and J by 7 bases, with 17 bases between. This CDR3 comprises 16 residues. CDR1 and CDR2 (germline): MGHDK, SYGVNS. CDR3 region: CASSEITGVLVEKLFF. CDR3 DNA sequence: TGTGCCAGCAGTGAAATCACGGGGGTTTTGGTTGAAAAACTGTTTTTT.

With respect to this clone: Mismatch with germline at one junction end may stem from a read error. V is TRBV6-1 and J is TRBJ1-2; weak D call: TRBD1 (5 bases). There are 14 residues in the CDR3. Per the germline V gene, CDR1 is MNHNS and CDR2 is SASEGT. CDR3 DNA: TGTGCCGGCAGTTCGCTGACAGCCGTTTATGGCTACACCTTC. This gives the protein CAGSSLTAVYGYTF.

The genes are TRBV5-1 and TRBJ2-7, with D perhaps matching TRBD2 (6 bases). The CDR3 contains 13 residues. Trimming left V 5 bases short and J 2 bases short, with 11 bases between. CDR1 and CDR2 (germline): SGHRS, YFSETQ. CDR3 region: CASSPGSPYEQYF. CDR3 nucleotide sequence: TGCGCCAGCAGTCCCGGGAGCCCCTACGAGCAGTACTTC.

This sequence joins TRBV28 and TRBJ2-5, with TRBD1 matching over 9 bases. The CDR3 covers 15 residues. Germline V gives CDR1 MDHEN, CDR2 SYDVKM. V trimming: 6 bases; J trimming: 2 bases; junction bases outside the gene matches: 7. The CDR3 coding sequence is TGTGCCAGCAGCTTCGGAGGGACAGGGCAAGAGACCCAGTACTTC. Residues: CASSFGGTGQETQYF.

Here the CDR3 reads CASSFQGQVSYEQYF. The CDR3 nucleotides are TGTGCCAGCAGTTTCCAAGGACAGGTATCCTACGAGCAGTACTTC. The V gene is TRBV28, the J gene TRBJ2-7; 7 bases fit TRBD1. The CDR3 extends over 15 amino acids. J lost 1 base, V lost 3 bases, and 6 bases had no gene match. Germline loops: CDR1 MDHEN, CDR2 SYDVKM. The full variable domain, its missing parts supplied by reference TRBV28 and TRBJ2-7, is DVKVTQSSRYLVKRTGEKVFLECVQDMDHENMFWYRQDPGLGLRLIYFSYDVKMKEKGDIPEGYSVSREKKERFSLILESASTNQTSMYLCASSFQGQVSYEQYFGPGTRLTVT.

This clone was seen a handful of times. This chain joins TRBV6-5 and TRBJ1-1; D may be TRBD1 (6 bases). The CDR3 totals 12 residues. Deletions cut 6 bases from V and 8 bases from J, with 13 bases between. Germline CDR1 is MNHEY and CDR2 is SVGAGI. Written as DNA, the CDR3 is TGTGCCAGCAGCCAGGGACACTTCGAAGCTTTCTTT. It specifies CASSQGHFEAFF.

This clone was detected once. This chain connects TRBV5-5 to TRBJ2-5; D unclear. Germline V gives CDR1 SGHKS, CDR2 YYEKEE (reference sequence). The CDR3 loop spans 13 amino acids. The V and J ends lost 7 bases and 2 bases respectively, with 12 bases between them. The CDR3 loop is CASVRALQETQYF. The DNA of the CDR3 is TGTGCCAGCGTAAGAGCCCTTCAAGAGACCCAGTACTTC.

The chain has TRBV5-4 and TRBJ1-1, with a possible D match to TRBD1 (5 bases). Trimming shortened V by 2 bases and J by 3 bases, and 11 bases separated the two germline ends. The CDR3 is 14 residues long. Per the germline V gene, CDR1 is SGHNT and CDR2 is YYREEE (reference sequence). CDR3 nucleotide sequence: TGTGCCAGCAGCTTTGGGGCAGGGTACACTGAAGCTTTCTTT. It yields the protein CASSFGAGYTEAFF.

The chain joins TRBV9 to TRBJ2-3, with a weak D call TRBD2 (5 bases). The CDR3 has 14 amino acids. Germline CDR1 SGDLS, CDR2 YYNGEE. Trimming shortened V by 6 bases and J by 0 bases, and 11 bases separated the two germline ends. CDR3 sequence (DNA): TGTGCCAGCAACCAGCGGCCTAGCACAGATACGCAGTATTTT. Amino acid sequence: CASNQRPSTDTQYF.

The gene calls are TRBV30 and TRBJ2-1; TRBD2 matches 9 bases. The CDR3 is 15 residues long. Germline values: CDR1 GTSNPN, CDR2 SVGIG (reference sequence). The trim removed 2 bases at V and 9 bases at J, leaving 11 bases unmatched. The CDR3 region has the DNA TGTGCCTGGAGTCAGATAGCGGGAGTATTAGGTGAGCAGTTCTTC. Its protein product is CAWSQIAGVLGEQFF.

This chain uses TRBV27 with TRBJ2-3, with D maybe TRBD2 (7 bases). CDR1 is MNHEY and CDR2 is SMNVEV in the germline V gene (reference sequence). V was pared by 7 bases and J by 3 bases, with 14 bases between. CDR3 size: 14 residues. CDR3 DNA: TGTGCCAGCAAAAGGGGGGGGTTAACAGATACGCAGTATTTT. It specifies CASKRGGLTDTQYF.

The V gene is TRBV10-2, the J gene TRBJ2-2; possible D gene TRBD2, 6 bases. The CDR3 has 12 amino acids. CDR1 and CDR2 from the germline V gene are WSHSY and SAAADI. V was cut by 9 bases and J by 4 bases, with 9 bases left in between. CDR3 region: CASLGGTGELFF. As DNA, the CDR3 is TGCGCCAGTCTGGGGGGCACCGGGGAGCTGTTTTTT.

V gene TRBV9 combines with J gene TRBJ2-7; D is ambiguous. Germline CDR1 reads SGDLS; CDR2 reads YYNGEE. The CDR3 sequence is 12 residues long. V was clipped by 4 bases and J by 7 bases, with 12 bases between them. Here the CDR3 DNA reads TGTGCCAGCAGCTCGTTGATGGAGGAGCAGTACTTC. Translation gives CASSSLMEEQYF.